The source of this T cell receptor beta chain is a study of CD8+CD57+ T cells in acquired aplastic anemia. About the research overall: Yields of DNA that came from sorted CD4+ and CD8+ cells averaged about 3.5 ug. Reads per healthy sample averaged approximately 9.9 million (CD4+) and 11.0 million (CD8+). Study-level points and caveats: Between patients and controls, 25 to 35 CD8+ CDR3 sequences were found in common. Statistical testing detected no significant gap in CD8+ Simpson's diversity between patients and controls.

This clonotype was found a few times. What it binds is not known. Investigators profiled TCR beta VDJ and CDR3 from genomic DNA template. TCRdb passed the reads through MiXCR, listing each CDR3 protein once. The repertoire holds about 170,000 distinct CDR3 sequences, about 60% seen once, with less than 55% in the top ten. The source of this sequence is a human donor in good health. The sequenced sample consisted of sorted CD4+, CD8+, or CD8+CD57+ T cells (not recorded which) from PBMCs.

For the CDR3, the DNA is TGTGCCAGCAGCTTAGTGGGGGCCGACACTGAAGCTTTCTTT. Protein product: CASSLVGADTEAFF. V usage is TRBV7-9 and J usage is TRBJ1-1; tentatively, D is TRBD1 (6 bases). This CDR3 is built from 14 residues. The germline V and J ends were trimmed by 1 base and 3 bases, with 9 bases remaining between them. The V gene's germline CDR1 is SEHNR and CDR2 FQNEAQ (reference sequence).